These T cell receptor beta chains were read from a single sample in a study of cytomegalovirus exposure and HLA in healthy donors. Some clones are missing from TCRdb's copy, which holds only in-frame ones; the method was immunoSEQ multiplex PCR. The data contain 100,000 to 120,000 clones, around 72% of them singletons. The source material was PBMCs. The source of these receptors is a man aged 25 to 40 in good health and CMV-seronegative. Each CDR3 is given with its conserved first and last residue. The D gene is left open where the match is weak. Size tells how often a clone was seen (once, few, many) or the class of an expanded clone, and some rows leave it out.

>TRBJ2-6|-|TRBV19|-
CASSVPFTGPGANVLTF
TGTGCCAGTAGTGTCCCCTTTACAGGACCTGGGGCCAACGTCCTGACTTTC
>TRBJ2-5|TRBD2|TRBV20-1|-
CSGAGAETQYF
TGCAGTGGAGCGGGGGCCGAGACCCAGTACTTC
>TRBJ2-2|TRBD1|TRBV5-6|-
CASSRYRGGINTGELFF
TGTGCCAGCAGCCGATACAGGGGTGGGATTAACACCGGGGAGCTGTTTTTT
>TRBJ2-3|-|TRBV5-1|-
CASSLEVTDTQYF
TGCGCCAGCAGCCTCGAGGTGACAGATACGCAGTATTTT
>TRBJ1-1|-|TRBV20-1|-
CSASHSLEAFF
TGCAGTGCTAGTCACTCCTTAGAAGCTTTCTTT
>TRBJ1-5|TRBD1|TRBV2|-
CASRSLDRGAAKPQHF
TGTGCCAGCAGGAGCTTGGACAGGGGGGCAGCTAAGCCCCAGCATTTT
>TRBJ1-4|TRBD1|TRBV18|-
CASSPPSRGDEKLFF
TGTGCCAGCTCACCACCGAGCAGGGGGGATGAAAAACTGTTTTTT
>TRBJ2-7|TRBD1|TRBV19|-
CASSRDRDEQYF
TGTGCCAGTAGTAGGGACAGGGACGAGCAGTACTTC
>TRBJ1-1|TRBD1|TRBV6-6|-
CASSHGQGRDTEAFF
TGTGCCAGCAGTCACGGACAGGGACGGGACACTGAAGCTTTCTTT
>TRBJ2-1|TRBD2|TRBV10-3|-
CAISESGLAGGGGEQFF
TGTGCCATCAGTGAGTCCGGACTAGCGGGGGGTGGAGGAGAGCAGTTCTTC
>TRBJ1-5|-|TRBV10-1|-
CASVGPAYSNQPQHF
TGCGCCAGCGTGGGGCCGGCGTATAGCAATCAGCCCCAGCATTTT
>TRBJ2-7|TRBD1|TRBV7-2|-
CASSPLTGVEQYF
TGTGCCAGCAGCCCGCTGACAGGGGTCGAGCAGTACTTC
>TRBJ2-5|TRBD2|TRBV6-1|-
CASSESLAEIQETQYF
TGTGCCAGCAGTGAAAGCCTAGCGGAGATCCAAGAGACCCAGTACTTC
>TRBJ1-1|-|TRBV27|-
CASSFNRNTEAFF
TGTGCCAGCAGCTTCAACAGAAACACTGAAGCTTTCTTT
>TRBJ2-7|-|TRBV6-5|-
CASSYSGGGGYEQYF
TGTGCCAGCAGTTACTCGGGCGGGGGCGGCTACGAGCAGTACTTC
>TRBJ2-7|TRBD2|TRBV5-4|-
CASSPGLAWEQYF
TGTGCCAGCAGCCCAGGACTAGCGTGGGAGCAGTACTTC
>TRBJ2-1|TRBD1|TRBV7-9|once
CASSPGQGSEQFF
TGTGCCAGCAGCCCAGGACAGGGAAGTGAGCAGTTCTTC
>TRBJ2-7|-|TRBV5-1|once
CASRGTFSYEQYF
TGCGCCAGCCGGGGGACCTTCTCCTACGAGCAGTACTTC
>TRBJ1-3|TRBD1|TRBV6-6|few
CASGTGQLYF
TGTGCCAGCGGAACGGGACAGTTATATTTT
>TRBJ2-7|-|TRBV29-1|-
CSASLDAYEQYF
TGCAGCGCCTCGCTAGACGCCTACGAGCAGTACTTC
>TRBJ2-3|-|TRBV6-5|-
CASSYDRYTDTQYF
TGTGCCAGCAGTTACGACAGGTACACAGATACGCAGTATTTT
>TRBJ2-1|TRBD2|TRBV7-6|-
CASSSSGGENNEQFF
TGTGCCAGCAGCTCTAGCGGGGGGGAAAACAATGAGCAGTTCTTC
>TRBJ2-1|-|TRBV5-4|once
CASSLGGGSYNEQFF
TGTGCCAGCAGCTTGGGCGGTGGCTCCTACAATGAGCAGTTCTTC
>TRBJ1-2|TRBD1|TRBV29-1|-
CSVLGQGRSGGYTF
TGCAGCGTACTTGGACAGGGACGCTCGGGAGGCTACACCTTC
>TRBJ2-1|-|TRBV19|-
CASSIGGVAGDEQFF
TGTGCCAGTAGTATTGGGGGGGTGGCAGGGGATGAGCAGTTCTTC
>TRBJ1-2|TRBD1|TRBV13|-
CASSRRGQGANYGYTF
TGTGCCAGCAGCCGCCGGGGACAGGGCGCAAACTATGGCTACACCTTC
>TRBJ2-3|-|TRBV5-1|-
CASSLGERTDTQYF
TGCGCCAGCAGCTTGGGGGAGAGGACAGATACGCAGTATTTT
>TRBJ2-3|-|TRBV10-1|-
CASSDGLGAGTDTQYF
TGCGCCAGCAGTGACGGATTGGGGGCAGGAACAGATACGCAGTATTTT
>TRBJ2-5|TRBD1|TRBV6-6|few
CASSYSGQDTQYF
TGTGCCAGCAGTTACTCAGGACAGGACACCCAGTACTTC
>TRBJ1-4|-|TRBV28|-
CASSLVGDEKLFF
TGTGCCAGCAGTTTAGTGGGAGATGAAAAACTGTTTTTT
>TRBJ1-2|-|TRBV6-1|-
CASSQGRDYYGYTF
TGTGCCAGCAGTCAAGGACGGGACTACTATGGCTACACCTTC
>TRBJ2-2|TRBD1|TRBV6-5|once
CASRRQGRPGELFF
TGTGCCAGCAGAAGACAGGGAAGGCCCGGGGAGCTGTTTTTT
>TRBJ1-3|-|TRBV30|-
CAWSVIRGTHSGNTIYF
TGTGCCTGGAGTGTTATAAGAGGGACACACTCTGGAAACACCATATATTTT
>TRBJ1-2|-|TRBV7-9|once
CASSPVLGSRETIHGYTF
TGTGCCAGCAGCCCAGTCCTCGGGTCCCGAGAGACTATCCATGGCTACACCTTC
>TRBJ2-1|-|TRBV19|few
CASSPRGNGLGGGQFF
TGTGCCAGTAGTCCCAGGGGAAACGGGTTAGGTGGGGGGCAGTTCTTC
>TRBJ2-1|TRBD1|TRBV5-6|few
CASRKTGEDSYNEQFF
TGTGCCAGCAGAAAAACAGGGGAAGATTCCTACAATGAGCAGTTCTTC
>TRBJ2-7|-|TRBV5-1|-
CASSYPPPAYEQYF
TGCGCCAGCAGTTATCCCCCGCCGGCCTACGAGCAGTACTTC
>TRBJ2-5|TRBD2|TRBV10-1|-
CASTPRGRGRRETQYF
TGCGCCAGCACACCCCGGGGGAGGGGCAGAAGGGAGACCCAGTACTTC
>TRBJ2-7|TRBD2|TRBV11-2|-
CASSSGTSGYEQYF
TGTGCCAGCAGCTCAGGGACTAGCGGTTACGAGCAGTACTTC
>TRBJ1-4|TRBD1|TRBV28|-
CASSLEQGWATNEKLFF
TGTGCCAGCAGTTTGGAACAGGGGTGGGCAACTAATGAAAAACTGTTTTTT
>TRBJ1-1|-|TRBV19|-
CASYSPQGNMNTEAFF
TGTGCCAGTTACTCCCCCCAGGGGAACATGAACACTGAAGCTTTCTTT
>TRBJ2-3|TRBD1|TRBV30|-
CASARQGKQYF
TGTGCCTCGGCTAGACAGGGAAAGCAGTATTTT
>TRBJ1-5|-|TRBV19|-
CASAYGGGNQPQHF
TGTGCCAGTGCGTATGGGGGGGGCAATCAGCCCCAGCATTTT
>TRBJ1-1|-|TRBV28|few
CASRSQGLGYTEAFF
TGTGCCAGCAGGTCTCAGGGGCTTGGGTACACTGAAGCTTTCTTT
>TRBJ2-5|TRBD2|TRBV29-1|-
CSVAGGADETQYF
TGCAGCGTTGCCGGGGGGGCGGACGAGACCCAGTACTTC
>TRBJ1-2|TRBD1|TRBV28|-
CASSLTGEGYTF
TGTGCCAGCAGTTTGACAGGGGAAGGCTACACCTTC
>TRBJ1-2|TRBD1|TRBV6-5|-
CASSNPTGRGYTF
TGTGCCAGCAGTAACCCGACAGGGCGCGGCTACACCTTC
>TRBJ2-3|TRBD1|TRBV4-2|-
CASTPGQGTPYWYF
TGTGCCAGCACCCCGGGACAGGGGACGCCATACTGGTATTTT
>TRBJ1-2|-|TRBV5-1|-
CASSSRSGEVYGYTF
TGCGCCAGCAGCTCCCGGAGCGGGGAGGTCTATGGCTACACCTTC
>TRBJ2-2|TRBD2|TRBV9|few
CASSVRDRLAGKTGELFF
TGTGCCAGCAGCGTCAGGGATCGACTAGCGGGAAAAACCGGGGAGCTGTTTTTT
>TRBJ1-1|-|TRBV19|once
CASTETRGSAFF
TGTGCCAGTACAGAGACCCGCGGGTCAGCTTTCTTT
>TRBJ2-7|TRBD2|TRBV2|-
CASGGGTSGRRVGQYF
TGTGCCAGCGGAGGAGGGACTAGCGGGAGGCGGGTGGGGCAGTACTTC